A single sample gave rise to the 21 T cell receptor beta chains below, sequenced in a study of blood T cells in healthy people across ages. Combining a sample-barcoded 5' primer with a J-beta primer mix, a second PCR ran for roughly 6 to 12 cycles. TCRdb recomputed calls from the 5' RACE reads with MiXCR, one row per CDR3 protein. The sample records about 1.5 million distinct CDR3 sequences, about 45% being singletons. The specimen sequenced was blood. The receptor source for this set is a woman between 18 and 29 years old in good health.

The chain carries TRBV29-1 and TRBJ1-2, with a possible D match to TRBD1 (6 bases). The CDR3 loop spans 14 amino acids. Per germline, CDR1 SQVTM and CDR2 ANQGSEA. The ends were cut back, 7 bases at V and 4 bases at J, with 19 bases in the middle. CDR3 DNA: TGCAGCGGGGAAACTTTAGGAGGGGGCTATGGCTACACCTTC. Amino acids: CSGETLGGGYGYTF.

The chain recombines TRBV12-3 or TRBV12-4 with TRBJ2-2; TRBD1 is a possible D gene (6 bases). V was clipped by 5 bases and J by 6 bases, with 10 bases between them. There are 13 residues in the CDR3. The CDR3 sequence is CASSPTGPGELFF. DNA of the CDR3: TGTGCCAGCAGTCCGACAGGCCCCGGGGAGCTGTTTTTT.

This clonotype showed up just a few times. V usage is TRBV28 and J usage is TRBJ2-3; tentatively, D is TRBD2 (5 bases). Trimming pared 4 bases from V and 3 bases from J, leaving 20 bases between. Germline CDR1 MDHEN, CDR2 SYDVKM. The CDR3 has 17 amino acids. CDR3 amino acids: CASSSMAERLGTDTQYF. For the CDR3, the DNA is TGTGCCAGCAGTTCTATGGCCGAGCGGCTTGGGACAGATACGCAGTATTTT.

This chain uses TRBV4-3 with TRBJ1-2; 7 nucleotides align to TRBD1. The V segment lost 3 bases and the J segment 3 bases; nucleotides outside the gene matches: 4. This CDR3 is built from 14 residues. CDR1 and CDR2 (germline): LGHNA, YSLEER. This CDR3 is CASSHGDRYYGYTF. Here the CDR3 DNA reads TGCGCCAGCAGCCATGGGGACAGATACTATGGCTACACCTTC.

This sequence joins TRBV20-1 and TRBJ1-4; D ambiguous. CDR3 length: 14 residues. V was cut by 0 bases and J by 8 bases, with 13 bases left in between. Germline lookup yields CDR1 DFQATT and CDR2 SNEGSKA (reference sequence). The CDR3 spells CSARETAEGEKLFF. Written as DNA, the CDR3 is TGCAGTGCTAGAGAGACGGCAGAAGGGGAAAAACTGTTTTTT.

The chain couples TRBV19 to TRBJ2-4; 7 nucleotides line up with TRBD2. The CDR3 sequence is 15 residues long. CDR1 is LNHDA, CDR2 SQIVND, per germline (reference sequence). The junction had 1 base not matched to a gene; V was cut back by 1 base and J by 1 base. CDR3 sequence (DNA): TGTGCCAGTAGTATAGGTAGCGGGGCCAAAAACATTCAGTACTTC. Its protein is CASSIGSGAKNIQYF.

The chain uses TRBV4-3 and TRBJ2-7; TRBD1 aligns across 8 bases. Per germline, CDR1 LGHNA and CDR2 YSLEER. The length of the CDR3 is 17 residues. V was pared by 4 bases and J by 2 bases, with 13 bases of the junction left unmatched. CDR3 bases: TGCGCCAGCAGCCCCGGATGGTCGGGACAGGAAGCCTACGAGCAGTACTTC. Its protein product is CASSPGWSGQEAYEQYF.

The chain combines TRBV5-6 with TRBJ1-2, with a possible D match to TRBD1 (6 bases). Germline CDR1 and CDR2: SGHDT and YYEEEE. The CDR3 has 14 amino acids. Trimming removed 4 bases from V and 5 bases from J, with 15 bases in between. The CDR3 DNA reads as TGTGCCAGCAGCCTTTCACAGGGTCGGTATGGCTACACCTTC. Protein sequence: CASSLSQGRYGYTF.

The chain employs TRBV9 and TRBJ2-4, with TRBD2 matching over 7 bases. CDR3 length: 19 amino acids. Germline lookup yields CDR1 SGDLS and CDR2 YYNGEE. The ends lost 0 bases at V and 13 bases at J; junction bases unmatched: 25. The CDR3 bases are TGTGCCAGCAGCGTAGCTGTCAGCGGGAAGGTCTATTCCTACAATGAGCAGTACTTC. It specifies CASSVAVSGKVYSYNEQYF.

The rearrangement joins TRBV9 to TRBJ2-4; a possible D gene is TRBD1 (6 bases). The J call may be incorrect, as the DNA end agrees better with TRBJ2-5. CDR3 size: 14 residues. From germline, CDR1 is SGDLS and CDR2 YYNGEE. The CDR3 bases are TGTGCCAGCAGCCCAGACAGGCTGCAAGAGACCCAGTACTTC. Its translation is CASSPDRLQETQYF.

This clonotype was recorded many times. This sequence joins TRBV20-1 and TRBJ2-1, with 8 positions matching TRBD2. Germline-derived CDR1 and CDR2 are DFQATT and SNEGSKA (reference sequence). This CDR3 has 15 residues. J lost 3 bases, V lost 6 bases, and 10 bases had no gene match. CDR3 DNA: TGCAGTGCCAGATTGCGGGGGGACCGCTACAATGAGCAGTTCTTC. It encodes CSARLRGDRYNEQFF.

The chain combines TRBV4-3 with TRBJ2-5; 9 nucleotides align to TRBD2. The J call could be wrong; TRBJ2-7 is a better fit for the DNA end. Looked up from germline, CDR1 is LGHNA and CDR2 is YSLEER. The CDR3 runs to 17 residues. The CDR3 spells CASSQDRLAGMSDEQYF. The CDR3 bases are TGCGCCAGCAGCCAAGATAGGCTAGCGGGAATGTCCGACGAGCAGTACTTC.

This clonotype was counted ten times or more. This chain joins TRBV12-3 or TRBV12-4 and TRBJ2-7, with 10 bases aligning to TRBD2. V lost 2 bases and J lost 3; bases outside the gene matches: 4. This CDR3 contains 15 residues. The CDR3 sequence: CASSLPASGSYEQYF. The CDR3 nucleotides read TGTGCCAGCAGTTTACCGGCTAGCGGGAGCTACGAGCAGTACTTC.

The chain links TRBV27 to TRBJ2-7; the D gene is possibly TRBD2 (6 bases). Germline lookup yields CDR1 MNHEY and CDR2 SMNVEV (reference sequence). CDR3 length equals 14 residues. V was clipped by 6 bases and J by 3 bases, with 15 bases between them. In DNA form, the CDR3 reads TGTGCCAGCAGACGGGACTTCACCTACTACGAGCAGTACTTC. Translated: CASRRDFTYYEQYF.

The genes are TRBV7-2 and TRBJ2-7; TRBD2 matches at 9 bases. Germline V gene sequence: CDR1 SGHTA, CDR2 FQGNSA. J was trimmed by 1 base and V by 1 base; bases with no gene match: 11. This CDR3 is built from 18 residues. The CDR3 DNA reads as TGTACCAGCAGCTTAGTGGGCCGCGGGAGGGCCGGATCCTACGAGCAGTACTTC. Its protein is CTSSLVGRGRAGSYEQYF.

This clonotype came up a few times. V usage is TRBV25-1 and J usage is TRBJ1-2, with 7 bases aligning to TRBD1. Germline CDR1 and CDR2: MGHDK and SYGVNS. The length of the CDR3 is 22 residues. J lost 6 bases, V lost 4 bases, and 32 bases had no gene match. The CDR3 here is CASSVVWGSDRDSPSKGNGYTF. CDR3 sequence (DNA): TGTGCCAGCAGTGTAGTGTGGGGTTCTGACCGGGACAGCCCTTCGAAAGGCAATGGCTACACCTTC.

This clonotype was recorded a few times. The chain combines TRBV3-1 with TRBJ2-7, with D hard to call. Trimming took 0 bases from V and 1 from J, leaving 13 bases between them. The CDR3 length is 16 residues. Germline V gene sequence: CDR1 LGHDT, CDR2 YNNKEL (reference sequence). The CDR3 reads CASSQDEVLKSYEQYF. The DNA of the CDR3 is TGTGCCAGCAGCCAAGATGAAGTATTAAAGTCCTACGAGCAGTACTTC.

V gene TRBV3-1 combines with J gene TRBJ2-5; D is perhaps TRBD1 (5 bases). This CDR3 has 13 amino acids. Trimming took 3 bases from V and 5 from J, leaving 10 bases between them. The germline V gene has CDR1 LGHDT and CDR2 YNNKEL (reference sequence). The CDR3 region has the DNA TGTGCCAGCAGCCAGCAGGGCAGGGAGACCCAGTACTTC. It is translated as CASSQQGRETQYF.

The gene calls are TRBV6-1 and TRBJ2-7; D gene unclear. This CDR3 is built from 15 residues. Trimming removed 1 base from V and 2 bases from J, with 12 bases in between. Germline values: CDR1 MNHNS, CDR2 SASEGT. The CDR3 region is CASSEGARVPYEQYF. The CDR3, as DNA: TGTGCCAGCAGTGAAGGAGCTAGGGTCCCCTACGAGCAGTACTTC.

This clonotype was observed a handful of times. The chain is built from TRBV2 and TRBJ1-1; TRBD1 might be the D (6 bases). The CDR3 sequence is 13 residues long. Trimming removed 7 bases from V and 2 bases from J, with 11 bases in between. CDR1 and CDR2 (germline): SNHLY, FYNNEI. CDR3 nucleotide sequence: TGTGCCAGCACCGGGGGCCCTAACACTGAAGCTTTCTTT. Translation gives CASTGGPNTEAFF.

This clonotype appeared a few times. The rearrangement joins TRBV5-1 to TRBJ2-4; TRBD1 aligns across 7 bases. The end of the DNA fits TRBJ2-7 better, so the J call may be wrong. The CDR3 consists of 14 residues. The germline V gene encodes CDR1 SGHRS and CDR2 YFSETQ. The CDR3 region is CASSLDLGGFEQYF. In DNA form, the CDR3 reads TGCGCCAGCAGCTTGGATCTAGGGGGCTTCGAGCAGTACTTC.